Here is one T cell receptor beta chain with its context. Relapse was seen in all patients after autologous stem cell transplantation, and brentuximab vedotin exposure was variable. From thawed PBMCs, CD4+ T cells were purified using magnetic negative selection. The germline gives CDR1 MGHRA, CDR2 YSYEKL. V lost 0 bases to trimming and J lost 4 bases; unmatched junction nucleotides: 6. This CDR3 spans 16 amino acids. This sample was taken from a study of PD-1 blockade in classical Hodgkin lymphoma. Study as a whole: Administration of nivolumab to patients was at 3 mg/kg intravenously every 2 weeks.

TCRdb's table, derived via immunoSEQ multiplex PCR, lists solely in-frame clones and lacks some. Seen here are about 27,000 clones, around 80% observed once, and the top ten hold 2.4%. The TCR originated in a human donor with classical Hodgkin lymphoma. V gene TRBV4-1 combines with J gene TRBJ2-1, with 7 bases that match TRBD1. The sample here was CD4+ T cells from blood, taken at baseline. DNA of the CDR3: TGCGCCAGCAGCCAAGACTCCCGGGGACAGTACAATGAGCAGTTCTTC. Its translation: CASSQDSRGQYNEQFF.